The rows below give T cell receptor beta chains drawn from one sample of a study of blood T cells in healthy people across ages. TCRdb re-called the 5' RACE reads through MiXCR, storing one row per CDR3 protein. Of 800,000 to 950,000 distinct CDR3 sequences listed, just under 30% are singletons. The same data also went into a second study, on T cells of mothers and their children.

The sequencing input was blood. All receptors derive from a woman aged 40 to 50 in good health. The CDR3 runs from the conserved cysteine through the conserved F or W. Each record gives: D gene, J gene, V gene, clone size, CDR3 DNA, CDR3 protein. D genes are given only for firm matches. Not every row has a clone size; where given, it reads once, few, many or a size class.

D gene: -; J gene: TRBJ2-5; V gene: TRBV13; clone size: -; CDR3 DNA: TGTGCCAGCAGCTTTCGAGCCACCCTTAAAGAGACCCAGTACTTC; CDR3 protein: CASSFRATLKETQYF
D gene: -; J gene: TRBJ2-1; V gene: TRBV29-1; clone size: -; CDR3 DNA: TGCAGCGTTGAGGACAAGGGGGGGGGCAATGAGCAGTTCTTC; CDR3 protein: CSVEDKGGGNEQFF
D gene: -; J gene: TRBJ1-2; V gene: TRBV7-2; clone size: many; CDR3 DNA: TGTGCCAGCAGCTTGACGGACAGAGTAGACTATGGCTACACCTTC; CDR3 protein: CASSLTDRVDYGYTF
D gene: -; J gene: TRBJ2-4; V gene: TRBV24-1; clone size: -; CDR3 DNA: TGTGCCACCAGTGAGAACGACAGGCGAGACATTCAGTACTTC; CDR3 protein: CATSENDRRDIQYF
D gene: -; J gene: TRBJ1-2; V gene: TRBV6-6; clone size: -; CDR3 DNA: TGTGCCAGCAGTTACGAAAGCTATGGCTACACCTTC; CDR3 protein: CASSYESYGYTF
D gene: -; J gene: TRBJ1-2; V gene: TRBV4-1; clone size: many; CDR3 DNA: TGCGCCAGCAGCCCCCAGGAGGACTATGGCTACACCTTC; CDR3 protein: CASSPQEDYGYTF
D gene: TRBD2; J gene: TRBJ2-5; V gene: TRBV28; clone size: -; CDR3 DNA: TGTGCCAGCGGCGAGTGGGCTAGCGGGGGCGGGGAAGAGACCCAGTACTTC; CDR3 protein: CASGEWASGGGEETQYF
D gene: -; J gene: TRBJ2-1; V gene: TRBV7-6; clone size: -; CDR3 DNA: TGTGCCAGCAACCTAGGGACCTCCTACAATGAGCAGTTCTTC; CDR3 protein: CASNLGTSYNEQFF
D gene: -; J gene: TRBJ1-1; V gene: TRBV20-1; clone size: few; CDR3 DNA: TGCAGTGCTAGAGTTGCCAGGGCTTGGACTTACACTGAAGCTTTCTTT; CDR3 protein: CSARVARAWTYTEAFF
D gene: -; J gene: TRBJ2-5; V gene: TRBV5-6; clone size: -; CDR3 DNA: TGTGCCAGCAGCTTGTTGACGGGGCGAAGGGAGACCCAGTACTTC; CDR3 protein: CASSLLTGRRETQYF
D gene: TRBD2; J gene: TRBJ2-7; V gene: TRBV10-3; clone size: -; CDR3 DNA: TGTGCCATCAGTGAGACTAGCGGGGAGTACGAGCAGTACTTC; CDR3 protein: CAISETSGEYEQYF
D gene: -; J gene: TRBJ2-1; V gene: TRBV9; clone size: few; CDR3 DNA: TGTGCCAGCAGCGTAATGGTGGGGTGGGAGCAGTTCTTC; CDR3 protein: CASSVMVGWEQFF
D gene: -; J gene: TRBJ1-2; V gene: TRBV5-6; clone size: -; CDR3 DNA: TGTGCCAGCAGCTTGGTGGCCACCTCTAACTATGGCTACACCTTC; CDR3 protein: CASSLVATSNYGYTF
D gene: TRBD1; J gene: TRBJ1-2; V gene: TRBV6-6; clone size: many; CDR3 DNA: TGTGCCAGCAGGACTACGACAGGGGGGGATGGCTACACCTTC; CDR3 protein: CASRTTTGGDGYTF